The 3 T cell receptor beta chains listed next were all sequenced from one sample in a study of metastatic and nonmetastatic thyroid tumors. MiXCR re-clonotyped the PCR reads for TCRdb. The sample lists about 64,000 clones, 4% to 4.5% seen once, with 20% to 25% in the top ten. None of the patients had undergone any treatment ahead of thyroid surgery. The sample was blood. These receptors were obtained from a female donor with papillary thyroid cancer or a benign thyroid nodule (not recorded which). Some clones in this sample may be carry-over from other donors' samples.

The sample holds many counts of this clone. Additional DNA sequences in this sample encode the identical CDR3. This rearrangement joins TRBV2 to TRBJ2-4; D might be TRBD1 (5 bases). Germline CDR1 SNHLY, CDR2 FYNNEI. CDR3 length: 16 residues. Trimming shortened V by 7 bases and J by 3 bases, and 19 bases separated the two germline ends. The CDR3 protein is CASTERGRVGKNIQYF. As DNA, the CDR3 is TGTGCCAGCACCGAGCGAGGCAGGGTAGGCAAAAACATTCAGTACTTC.

The gene calls are TRBV11-3 and TRBJ1-1; a weak D match, TRBD1 (5 bases). CDR3 size: 14 residues. Germline CDR1 and CDR2: SGHNT and YENEEA. CDR3 in DNA: TGTGTCACCGACGGATTGGCAGGGACCTCTGAAGCTTTCTTT. It translates to CVTDGLAGTSEAFF.

A few counts support this clone. Other DNA sequences within the sample encode an identical CDR3. The chain joins TRBV5-6 to TRBJ1-2; D not resolved. Germline CDR1 reads SGHDT; CDR2 reads YYEEEE. The CDR3 spans 14 residues. V gave up 0 bases and J gave up 5 bases, with 11 bases separating them. The CDR3 reads CASSLGRLSYGYTF. The DNA for the CDR3 is TGTGCCAGCAGCTTGGGGCGTCTAAGTTATGGCTACACCTTC.